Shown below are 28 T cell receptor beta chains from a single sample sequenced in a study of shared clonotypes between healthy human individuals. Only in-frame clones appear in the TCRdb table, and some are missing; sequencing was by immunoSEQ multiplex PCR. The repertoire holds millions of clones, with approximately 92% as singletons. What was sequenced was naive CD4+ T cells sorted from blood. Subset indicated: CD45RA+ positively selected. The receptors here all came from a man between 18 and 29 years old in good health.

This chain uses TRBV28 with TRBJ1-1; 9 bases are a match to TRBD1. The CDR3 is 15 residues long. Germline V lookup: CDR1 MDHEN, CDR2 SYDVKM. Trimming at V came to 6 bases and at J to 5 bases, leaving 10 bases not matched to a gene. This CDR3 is CASSAPYRGRTEAFF. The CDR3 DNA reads TGTGCCAGCAGCGCCCCATACAGGGGGCGAACTGAAGCTTTCTTT.

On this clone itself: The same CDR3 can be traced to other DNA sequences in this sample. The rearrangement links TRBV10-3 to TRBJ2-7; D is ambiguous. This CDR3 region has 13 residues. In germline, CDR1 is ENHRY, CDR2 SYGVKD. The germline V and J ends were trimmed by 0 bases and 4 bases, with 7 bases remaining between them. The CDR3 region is CAISESLGYEQYF. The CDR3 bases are TGTGCCATCAGTGAGTCGTTGGGGTACGAGCAGTACTTC.

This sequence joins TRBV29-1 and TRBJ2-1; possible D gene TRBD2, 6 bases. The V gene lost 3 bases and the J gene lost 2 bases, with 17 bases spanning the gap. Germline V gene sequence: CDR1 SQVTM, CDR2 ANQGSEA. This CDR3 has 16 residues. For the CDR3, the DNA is TGCAGCGTTGACTCGACCCGGGGGATTCCCTACAATGAGCAGTTCTTC. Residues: CSVDSTRGIPYNEQFF.

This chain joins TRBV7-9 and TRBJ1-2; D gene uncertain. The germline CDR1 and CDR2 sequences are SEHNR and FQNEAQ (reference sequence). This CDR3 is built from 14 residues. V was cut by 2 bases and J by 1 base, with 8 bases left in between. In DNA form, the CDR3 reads TGTGCCAGCAGCTTACAGGAAAATAACTATGGCTACACCTTC. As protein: CASSLQENNYGYTF.

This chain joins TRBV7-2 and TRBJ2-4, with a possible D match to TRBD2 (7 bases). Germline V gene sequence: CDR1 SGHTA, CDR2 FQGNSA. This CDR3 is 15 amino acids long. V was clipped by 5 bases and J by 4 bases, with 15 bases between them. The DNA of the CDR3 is TGTGCCAGCAGCGGAGTGGGGGGGCCTAAAAACATTCAGTACTTC. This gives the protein CASSGVGGPKNIQYF.

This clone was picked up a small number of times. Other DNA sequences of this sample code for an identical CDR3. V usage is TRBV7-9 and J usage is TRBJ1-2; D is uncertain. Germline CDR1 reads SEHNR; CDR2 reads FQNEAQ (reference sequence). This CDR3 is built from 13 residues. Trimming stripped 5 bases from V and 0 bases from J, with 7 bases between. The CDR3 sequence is CASSPGANYGYTF. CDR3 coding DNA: TGTGCCAGCAGCCCGGGAGCTAACTATGGCTACACCTTC.

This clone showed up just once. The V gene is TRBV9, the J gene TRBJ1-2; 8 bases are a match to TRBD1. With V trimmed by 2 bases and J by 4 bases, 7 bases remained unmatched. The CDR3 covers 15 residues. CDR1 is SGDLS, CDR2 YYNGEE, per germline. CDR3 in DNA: TGTGCCAGCAGCGTTGGTGCCGGACAGGGCTATGGCTACACCTTC. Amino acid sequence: CASSVGAGQGYGYTF. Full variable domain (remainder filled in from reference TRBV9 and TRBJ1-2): DSGVTQTPKHLITATGQRVTLRCSPRSGDLSVYWYQQSLDQGLQFLIQYYNGEERAKGNILERFSAQQFPDLHSELNLSSLELGDSALYFCASSVGAGQGYGYTFGSGTRLTVV.

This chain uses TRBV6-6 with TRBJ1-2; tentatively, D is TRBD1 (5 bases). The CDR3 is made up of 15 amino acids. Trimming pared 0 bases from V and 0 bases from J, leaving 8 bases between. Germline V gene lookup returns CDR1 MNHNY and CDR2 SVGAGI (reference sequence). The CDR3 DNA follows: TGTGCCAGCAGTTACTCGAGACAGCCTAACTATGGCTACACCTTC. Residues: CASSYSRQPNYGYTF.

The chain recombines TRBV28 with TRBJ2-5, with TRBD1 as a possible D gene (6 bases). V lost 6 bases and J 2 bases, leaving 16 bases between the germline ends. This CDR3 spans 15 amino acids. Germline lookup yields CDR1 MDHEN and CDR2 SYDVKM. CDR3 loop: CASSPGVSGQETQYF. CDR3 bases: TGTGCCAGCAGCCCAGGGGTGAGCGGACAAGAGACCCAGTACTTC.

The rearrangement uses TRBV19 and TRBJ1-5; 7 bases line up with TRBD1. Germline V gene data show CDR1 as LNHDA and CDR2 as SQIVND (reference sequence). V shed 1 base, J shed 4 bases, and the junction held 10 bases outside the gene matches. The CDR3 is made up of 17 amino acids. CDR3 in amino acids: CASSIGLIQGKNQPQHF. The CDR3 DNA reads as TGTGCCAGTAGTATAGGCCTCATACAGGGGAAAAATCAGCCCCAGCATTTT.

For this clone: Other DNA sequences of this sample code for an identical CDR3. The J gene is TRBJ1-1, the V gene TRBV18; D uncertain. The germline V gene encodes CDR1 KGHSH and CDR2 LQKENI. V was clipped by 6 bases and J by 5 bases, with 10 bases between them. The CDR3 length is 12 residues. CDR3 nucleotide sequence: TGTGCCAGCTCTCAAAGGGAAACTGAAGCTTTCTTT. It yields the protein CASSQRETEAFF.

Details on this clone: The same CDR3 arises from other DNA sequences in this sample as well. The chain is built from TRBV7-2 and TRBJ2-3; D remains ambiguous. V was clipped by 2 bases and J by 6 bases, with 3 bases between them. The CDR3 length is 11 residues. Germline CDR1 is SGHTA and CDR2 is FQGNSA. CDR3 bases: TGTGCCAGCAGCTTAATCGATACGCAGTATTTT. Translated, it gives CASSLIDTQYF.

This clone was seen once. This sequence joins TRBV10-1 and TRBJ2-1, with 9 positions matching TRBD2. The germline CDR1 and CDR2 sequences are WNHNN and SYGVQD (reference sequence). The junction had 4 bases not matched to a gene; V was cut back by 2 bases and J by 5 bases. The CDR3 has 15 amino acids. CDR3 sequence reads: CASSETASGDNEQFF. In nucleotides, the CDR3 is TGCGCCAGCAGTGAGACAGCTAGCGGGGACAATGAGCAGTTCTTC.

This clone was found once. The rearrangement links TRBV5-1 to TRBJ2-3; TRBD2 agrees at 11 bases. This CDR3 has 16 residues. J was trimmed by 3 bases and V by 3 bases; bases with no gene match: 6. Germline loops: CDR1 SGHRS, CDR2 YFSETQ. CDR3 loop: CASSYLTSGDTDTQYF. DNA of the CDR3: TGCGCCAGCAGCTACCTGACTAGCGGGGATACAGATACGCAGTATTTT.

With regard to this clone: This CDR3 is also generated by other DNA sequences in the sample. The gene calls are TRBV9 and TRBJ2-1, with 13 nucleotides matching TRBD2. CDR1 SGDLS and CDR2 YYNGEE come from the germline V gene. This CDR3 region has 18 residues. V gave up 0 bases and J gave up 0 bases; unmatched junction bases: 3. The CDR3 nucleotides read TGTGCCAGCAGCGTAGAGGGACTAGCGGGAAGCTCCTACAATGAGCAGTTCTTC. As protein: CASSVEGLAGSSYNEQFF.

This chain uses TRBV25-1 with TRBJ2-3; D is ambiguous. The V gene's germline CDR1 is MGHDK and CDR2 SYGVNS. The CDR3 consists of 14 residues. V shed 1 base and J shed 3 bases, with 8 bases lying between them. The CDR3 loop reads CASSEWGYTDTQYF. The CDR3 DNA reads TGTGCCAGCAGTGAATGGGGTTATACAGATACGCAGTATTTT.

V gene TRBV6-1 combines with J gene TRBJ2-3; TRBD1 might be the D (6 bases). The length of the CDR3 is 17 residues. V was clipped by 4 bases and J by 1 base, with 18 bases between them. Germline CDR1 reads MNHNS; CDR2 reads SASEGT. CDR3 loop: CASSGGQRFRGTDTQYF. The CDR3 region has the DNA TGTGCCAGCAGTGGCGGACAGCGGTTTAGAGGCACAGATACGCAGTATTTT.

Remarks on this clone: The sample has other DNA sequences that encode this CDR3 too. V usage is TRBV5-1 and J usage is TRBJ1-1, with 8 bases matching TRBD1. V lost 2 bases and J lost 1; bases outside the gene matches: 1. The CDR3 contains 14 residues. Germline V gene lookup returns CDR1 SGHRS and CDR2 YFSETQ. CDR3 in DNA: TGCGCCAGCAGCTTTACAGGGGGGAACACTGAAGCTTTCTTT. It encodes CASSFTGGNTEAFF. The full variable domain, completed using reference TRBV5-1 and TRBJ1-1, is KAGVTQTPRYLIKTRGQQVTLSCSPISGHRSVSWYQQTPGQGLQFLFEYFSETQRNKGNFPGRFSGRQFSNSRSEMNVSTLELGDSALYLCASSFTGGNTEAFFGQGTRLTVV.

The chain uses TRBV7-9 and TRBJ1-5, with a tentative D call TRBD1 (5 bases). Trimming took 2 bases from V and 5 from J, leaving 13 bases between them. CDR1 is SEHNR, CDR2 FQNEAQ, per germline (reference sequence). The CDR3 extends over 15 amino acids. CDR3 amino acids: CASSLSGALHQPQHF. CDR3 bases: TGTGCCAGCAGCTTATCCGGGGCACTTCATCAGCCCCAGCATTTT.

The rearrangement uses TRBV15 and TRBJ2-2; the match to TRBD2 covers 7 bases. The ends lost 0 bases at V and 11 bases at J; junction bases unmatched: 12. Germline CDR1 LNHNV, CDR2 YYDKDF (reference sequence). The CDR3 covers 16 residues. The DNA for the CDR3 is TGTGCCACCAGCAGAGATCCGACGCTACTAGCGAGAGAGCTGTTTTTT. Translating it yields CATSRDPTLLARELFF.

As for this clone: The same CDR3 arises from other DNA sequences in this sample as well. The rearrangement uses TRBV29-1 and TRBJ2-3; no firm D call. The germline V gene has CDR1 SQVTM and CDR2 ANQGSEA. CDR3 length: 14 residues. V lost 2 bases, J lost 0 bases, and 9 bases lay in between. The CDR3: CSVESRPSTDTQYF. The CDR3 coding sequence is TGCAGCGTTGAAAGCCGGCCTAGCACAGATACGCAGTATTTT.

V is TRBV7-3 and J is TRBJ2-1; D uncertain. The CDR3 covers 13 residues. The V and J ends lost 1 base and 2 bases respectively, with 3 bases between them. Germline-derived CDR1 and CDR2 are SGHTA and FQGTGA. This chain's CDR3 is CASSLIAYNEQFF. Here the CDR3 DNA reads TGTGCCAGCAGCTTAATTGCCTACAATGAGCAGTTCTTC.

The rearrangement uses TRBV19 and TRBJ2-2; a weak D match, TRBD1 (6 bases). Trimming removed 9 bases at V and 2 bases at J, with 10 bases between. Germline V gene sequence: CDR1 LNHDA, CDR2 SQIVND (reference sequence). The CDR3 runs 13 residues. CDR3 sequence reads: CASRQDNTGELFF. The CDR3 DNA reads TGTGCCAGCAGACAGGACAACACCGGGGAGCTGTTTTTT. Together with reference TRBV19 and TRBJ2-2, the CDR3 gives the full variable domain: DGGITQSPKYLFRKEGQNVTLSCEQNLNHDAMYWYRQDPGQGLRLIYYSQIVNDFQKGDIAEGYSVSREKKESFPLTVTSAQKNPTAFYLCASRQDNTGELFFGEGSRLTVL.

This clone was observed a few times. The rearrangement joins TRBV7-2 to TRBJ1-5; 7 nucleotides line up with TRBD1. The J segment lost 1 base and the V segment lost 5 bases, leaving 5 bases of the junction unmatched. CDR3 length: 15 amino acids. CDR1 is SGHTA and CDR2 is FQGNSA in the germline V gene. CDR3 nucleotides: TGTGCCAGCAGCCGATACAGGGGAAGCAATCAGCCCCAGCATTTT. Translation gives CASSRYRGSNQPQHF.

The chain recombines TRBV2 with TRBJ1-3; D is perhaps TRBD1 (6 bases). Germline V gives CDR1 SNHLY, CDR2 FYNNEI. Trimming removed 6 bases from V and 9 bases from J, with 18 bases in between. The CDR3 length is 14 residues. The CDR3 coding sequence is TGTGCCAGCAGAGGCCAGGGGTTTAGGAGCACCATATATTTT. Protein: CASRGQGFRSTIYF.

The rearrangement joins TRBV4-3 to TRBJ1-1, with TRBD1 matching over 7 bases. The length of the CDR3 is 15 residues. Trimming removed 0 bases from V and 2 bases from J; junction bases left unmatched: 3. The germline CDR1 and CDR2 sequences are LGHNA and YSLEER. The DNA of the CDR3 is TGCGCCAGCAGCCAAGATGGACAGGTAAACACTGAAGCTTTCTTT. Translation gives CASSQDGQVNTEAFF.

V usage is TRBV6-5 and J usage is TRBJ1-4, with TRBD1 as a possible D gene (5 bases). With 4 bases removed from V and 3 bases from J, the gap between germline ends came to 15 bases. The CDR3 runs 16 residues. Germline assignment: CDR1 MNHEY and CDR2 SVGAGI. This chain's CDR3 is CASSSLRTMANEKLFF. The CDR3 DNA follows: TGTGCCAGCAGTTCCCTCCGGACAATGGCTAATGAAAAACTGTTTTTT.

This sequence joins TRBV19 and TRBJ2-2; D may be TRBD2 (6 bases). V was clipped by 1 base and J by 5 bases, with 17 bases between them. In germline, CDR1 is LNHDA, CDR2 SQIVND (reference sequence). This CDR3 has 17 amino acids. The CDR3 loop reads CASSIVPIGGVTGELFF. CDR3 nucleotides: TGTGCCAGTAGTATAGTCCCCATCGGCGGGGTTACCGGGGAGCTGTTTTTT.